The 21 T cell receptor beta chains below were found in one sample sequenced in a study of T cell changes during pregnancy in multiple sclerosis. Clones were read by immunoSEQ multiplex PCR, and TCRdb kept only the in-frame ones, dropping some. The sample holds approximately 20,000 clones; 75% to 90% are singletons and the top ten take approximately 5.5%. The source was CD8+ T cells from peripheral blood mononuclear cells, collected in the third trimester of pregnancy. These receptors were taken from a female donor in good health, enrolled as a control in a pregnancy study.

The rearrangement joins TRBV28 to TRBJ2-7; D is undetermined. CDR3 length: 13 amino acids. The ends were cut back, 3 bases at V and 3 bases at J, with 9 bases in the middle. Germline assignment: CDR1 MDHEN and CDR2 SYDVKM. The CDR3 bases are TGTGCCAGCAGTTTGTATGAGTACTACGAGCAGTACTTC. As protein: CASSLYEYYEQYF. Together with reference TRBV28 and TRBJ2-7, the CDR3 gives the full variable domain: DVKVTQSSRYLVKRTGEKVFLECVQDMDHENMFWYRQDPGLGLRLIYFSYDVKMKEKGDIPEGYSVSREKKERFSLILESASTNQTSMYLCASSLYEYYEQYFGPGTRLTVT.

The J gene is TRBJ1-5, the V gene TRBV10-1; D possibly corresponds to TRBD1 (6 bases). The V end lost 11 bases, the J end lost 5 bases, and 19 bases lay between the germline ends. This CDR3 is built from 14 residues. CDR1 WNHNN and CDR2 SYGVQD come from the germline V gene (reference sequence). In DNA form, the CDR3 reads TGCGCCGGACCCCGGCCAGGGGAGCATCAGCCCCAGCATTTT. Its translation: CAGPRPGEHQPQHF.

The chain is built from TRBV4-3 and TRBJ2-7; TRBD2 matches at 7 bases. This CDR3 has 17 amino acids. The germline gives CDR1 LGHNA, CDR2 YSLEER. With 0 bases clipped from V and 0 bases from J, the junction kept 8 bases outside the gene matches. Here the CDR3 reads CASSQDRGGPNSYEQYF. In DNA, the CDR3 is TGCGCCAGCAGCCAAGACCGGGGAGGGCCCAACTCCTACGAGCAGTACTTC.

This clone has just one count. CDR3 bases: TGCGCCAGCAGCTCCACAGGGACCTACGAGCAGTACTTC. As protein: CASSSTGTYEQYF. This rearrangement joins TRBV5-1 to TRBJ2-5, with D tentatively TRBD1 (6 bases). TRBJ2-7 matches the DNA end more closely, so the J call is doubtful. The CDR3 runs 13 residues. Per germline, CDR1 SGHRS and CDR2 YFSETQ.

The chain uses TRBV4-3 and TRBJ2-7, with D hard to call. The germline CDR1 and CDR2 sequences are LGHNA and YSLEER. This CDR3 is 14 amino acids long. V dropped 0 bases and J dropped 0 bases, with 6 bases sitting between them. CDR3 coding DNA: TGCGCCAGCAGCCAAGATCGGGTCTCCTACGAGCAGTACTTC. Protein sequence: CASSQDRVSYEQYF.

This clone was found once. V is TRBV25-1 and J is TRBJ2-6; 7 bases are shared with TRBD1. Germline CDR1 reads MGHDK; CDR2 reads SYGVNS. V shed 6 bases and J 4 bases; nucleotides not matched to a gene: 3. The CDR3 loop spans 14 amino acids. This CDR3 reads CASRLRGGANVLTF. CDR3 nucleotides: TGTGCCAGCAGACTCAGGGGGGGGGCCAACGTCCTGACTTTC.

The chain is built from TRBV4-3 and TRBJ1-1, with D possibly matching TRBD1 (6 bases). The V end was cut by 0 bases, the J end by 0 bases, with 8 bases between. The CDR3 totals 15 residues. Germline CDR1 LGHNA, CDR2 YSLEER. The chain's CDR3 is CASSQETGLNTEAFF. CDR3 sequence (DNA): TGCGCCAGCAGCCAAGAGACAGGCCTGAACACTGAAGCTTTCTTT.

The genes are TRBV5-6 and TRBJ1-3; no firm D call. CDR1 is SGHDT, CDR2 YYEEEE, per germline. The CDR3 is 13 residues long. V was pared by 0 bases and J by 4 bases, with 5 bases between. In DNA, the CDR3 is TGTGCCAGCAGCTTGGTAGAGGGAAACACCATATATTTT. It codes for CASSLVEGNTIYF.

The chain employs TRBV5-6 and TRBJ1-2; 10 bases line up with TRBD1. The trim removed 4 bases at V and 3 bases at J, leaving 15 bases unmatched. This CDR3 is built from 18 residues. Germline V CDR1 and CDR2: SGHDT, YYEEEE. CDR3 amino acids: CASSPVVGQGLGDYGYTF. CDR3 DNA sequence: TGTGCCAGCAGCCCGGTAGTGGGACAGGGGCTAGGGGACTATGGCTACACCTTC.

The chain combines TRBV28 with TRBJ2-7, with TRBD1 identical over 8 bases. The CDR3 extends over 16 amino acids. CDR1 is MDHEN, CDR2 SYDVKM, per germline. V dropped 6 bases and J dropped 2; count of bases not matched to a gene: 12. CDR3 loop: CASSPSRTGLPYEQYF. As DNA, the CDR3 is TGTGCCAGCAGCCCTTCCAGGACAGGGCTCCCCTACGAGCAGTACTTC.

In this sample, this clone turned up once. The gene calls are TRBV5-4 and TRBJ2-7, with no clear D. Looked up from germline, CDR1 is SGHNT and CDR2 is YYREEE (reference sequence). The CDR3 is 14 amino acids. The V gene lost 1 base and the J gene lost 7 bases, with 15 bases spanning the gap. CDR3 DNA sequence: TGTGCCAGCAGCTTGAGAGGTAGCCCCGTGGAGCAGTACTTC. Amino acids: CASSLRGSPVEQYF. The whole variable domain, filled in from reference TRBV5-4 and TRBJ2-7, reads ETGVTQSPTHLIKTRGQQVTLRCSSQSGHNTVSWYQQALGQGPQFIFQYYREEENGRGNFPPRFSGLQFPNYSSELNVNALELDDSALYLCASSLRGSPVEQYFGPGTRLTVT.

The rearrangement joins TRBV7-9 to TRBJ1-4; the D is unclear. The CDR3 is made up of 13 amino acids. Trimming took 4 bases from V and 4 from J, leaving 7 bases between them. In germline, CDR1 is SEHNR, CDR2 FQNEAQ (reference sequence). In DNA, the CDR3 is TGTGCCAGCAGCTATTCGGTTAATGAAAAACTGTTTTTT. Translating it yields CASSYSVNEKLFF. Full variable domain (remainder filled in from reference TRBV7-9 and TRBJ1-4): DTGVSQNPRHKITKRGQNVTFRCDPISEHNRLYWYRQTLGQGPEFLTYFQNEAQLEKSRLLSDRFSAERPKGSFSTLEIQRTEQGDSAMYLCASSYSVNEKLFFGSGTQLSVL.

The chain couples TRBV7-9 to TRBJ2-5; 8 nucleotides align to TRBD2. The CDR3 loop spans 16 amino acids. Unmatched junction bases numbered 10, after V lost 5 bases and J lost 2 bases. CDR1 and CDR2 (germline): SEHNR, FQNEAQ (reference sequence). As DNA, the CDR3 is TGTGCCAGCAGCGAAACGGGACTAGGGATACAAGAGACCCAGTACTTC. Its translation is CASSETGLGIQETQYF.

The chain employs TRBV7-2 and TRBJ1-5, with D perhaps matching TRBD1 (5 bases). Germline V gene data show CDR1 as SGHTA and CDR2 as FQGNSA. V lost 4 bases and J 2 bases, leaving 6 bases between the germline ends. The CDR3 extends over 13 amino acids. CDR3 protein: CASSWGGNQPQHF. CDR3 DNA: TGTGCCAGCAGCTGGGGGGGCAATCAGCCCCAGCATTTT.

The V call is TRBV9, the J call TRBJ1-1, with 9 bases that match TRBD1. The germline CDR1 and CDR2 sequences are SGDLS and YYNGEE. After removal of 4 bases from V and 3 bases from J, the junction contained 7 bases not matched to a gene. This CDR3 contains 15 residues. This chain's CDR3 is CASSPRDRDYTEAFF. The CDR3 nucleotides are TGTGCCAGCAGCCCGCGGGACAGGGATTACACTGAAGCTTTCTTT. Based on the CDR3 plus reference TRBV9 and TRBJ1-1, the full variable domain is DSGVTQTPKHLITATGQRVTLRCSPRSGDLSVYWYQQSLDQGLQFLIQYYNGEERAKGNILERFSAQQFPDLHSELNLSSLELGDSALYFCASSPRDRDYTEAFFGQGTRLTVV.

The CDR3 DNA follows: TGTGCCAGCGAAACATTTGGCACAGATACGCAGTATTTT. Its translation: CASETFGTDTQYF. The chain uses TRBV6-6 and TRBJ2-3; D unclear. Germline V gives CDR1 MNHNY, CDR2 SVGAGI (reference sequence). The CDR3 sequence is 13 residues long. V dropped 8 bases and J dropped 1 base, with 10 bases sitting between them.

The chain employs TRBV4-3 and TRBJ1-3, with D unclear. V lost 0 bases and J 1 base, leaving 7 bases between the germline ends. CDR3 length: 15 residues. The germline gives CDR1 LGHNA, CDR2 YSLEER. The CDR3 protein is CASSQDLSSGNTIYF. CDR3 in DNA: TGCGCCAGCAGCCAAGATCTAAGTTCTGGAAACACCATATATTTT.

The sample holds a few counts of this clone. The chain recombines TRBV7-9 with TRBJ2-7; the D gene is possibly TRBD2 (6 bases). V gave up 11 bases and J gave up 8 bases, with 16 bases separating them. The CDR3 is 11 amino acids. Per the germline V gene, CDR1 is SEHNR and CDR2 is FQNEAQ (reference sequence). The CDR3 DNA follows: TGTGCCTCCCGACTAGACCTTAAGCAGTACTTC. It yields the protein CASRLDLKQYF.

The J gene is TRBJ2-5, the V gene TRBV25-1, with 7 nucleotides matching TRBD1. The J call is uncertain, as TRBJ2-7 better fits the DNA end. The CDR3 covers 13 residues. CDR1 MGHDK and CDR2 SYGVNS come from the germline V gene. CDR3 coding DNA: TGTGCCACGGGAAAGGGACAGCATCTCGAGCAGTACTTC. Translated: CATGKGQHLEQYF.

V gene TRBV4-3 combines with J gene TRBJ1-1; D remains ambiguous. Germline-derived CDR1 and CDR2 are LGHNA and YSLEER. The V end lost 2 bases, the J end lost 0 bases, and 4 bases lay between the germline ends. CDR3 length equals 13 residues. CDR3 amino acids: CASSQLLNTEAFF. DNA for the CDR3: TGCGCCAGCAGCCAATTATTGAACACTGAAGCTTTCTTT.

The V gene is TRBV9, the J gene TRBJ2-5; D call uncertain. Germline CDR1 reads SGDLS; CDR2 reads YYNGEE. V lost 1 base to trimming and J lost 2 bases, with 15 bases between them. The CDR3 extends over 16 amino acids. The CDR3 DNA reads TGTGCCAGCAGCGTACCCTCGCCGAACGGGCAAGAGACCCAGTACTTC. Translating it yields CASSVPSPNGQETQYF.